These 25 T cell receptor beta chains were sequenced from one sample in a study of blood T cell repertoires in COVID-19. Libraries were prepared by immunoSEQ multiplex PCR; TCRdb keeps only in-frame clonotypes and omits some of them. The sample has about 78,000 clones, about nine tenths seen once. The sample comprised peripheral blood. Every receptor here comes from a man between 50 and 59 years old with active or convalescent COVID-19.

The chain recombines TRBV3-1 (or the pseudogene TRBV3-2) with TRBJ2-1, with D possibly being TRBD1 (5 bases). Germline-derived CDR1 and CDR2 are LGHDT and YNNKEL (reference sequence). The CDR3 contains 14 residues. The V end was cut by 3 bases, the J end by 7 bases, with 13 bases between. The CDR3 spells CASSQTGRENEQFF. The DNA of the CDR3 is TGTGCCAGCAGCCAGACGGGCAGGGAAAATGAGCAGTTCTTC.

This chain connects TRBV29-1 to TRBJ2-2, with D possibly being TRBD2 (5 bases). V was shortened by 4 bases and J by 7 bases, with 10 bases between the two germline ends. The CDR3 covers 12 residues. Germline V lookup: CDR1 SQVTM, CDR2 ANQGSEA. The CDR3: CSVASYHGELFF. The DNA of the CDR3 is TGCAGCGTTGCTAGCTATCACGGGGAGCTGTTTTTT.

This clone has just one count. The chain uses TRBV5-6 and TRBJ2-7; 9 bases match TRBD1. The CDR3 has 15 amino acids. V shed 4 bases and J 7 bases; nucleotides not matched to a gene: 12. The germline V gene encodes CDR1 SGHDT and CDR2 YYEEEE. The CDR3 loop is CASSPEGQGIREQYF. The CDR3 nucleotides read TGTGCCAGCAGCCCCGAAGGACAGGGGATAAGGGAGCAGTACTTC.

The V call is TRBV19, the J call TRBJ2-6, with TRBD1 matching over 8 bases. The CDR3 loop spans 16 amino acids. Per the germline V gene, CDR1 is LNHDA and CDR2 is SQIVND (reference sequence). J lost 1 base, V lost 7 bases, and 6 bases had no gene match. The CDR3 is CASIAGGGSGANVLTF. The CDR3 DNA reads as TGTGCCAGTATCGCAGGGGGCGGGTCTGGGGCCAACGTCCTGACTTTC.

V usage is TRBV10-1 and J usage is TRBJ1-5; no clear D gene. This CDR3 is built from 13 residues. Germline CDR1 is WNHNN and CDR2 is SYGVQD (reference sequence). Trimming took off 6 bases at V and 4 bases at J, with 10 bases between the two ends. The CDR3 region is CASSVEGNQPQHF. In DNA form, the CDR3 reads TGCGCCAGCAGCGTGGAGGGAAATCAGCCCCAGCATTTT.

Points on this clone: At the DNA level, this CDR3 is encoded by other sequences in the same sample as well. This rearrangement joins TRBV7-9 to TRBJ1-1, with a tentative D call TRBD1 (5 bases). V gave up 1 base and J gave up 1 base, with 7 bases separating them. CDR1 is SEHNR and CDR2 is FQNEAQ in the germline V gene (reference sequence). The CDR3 consists of 14 residues. For the CDR3, the DNA is TGTGCCAGCAGCTTAGGGCAGGGGAACACTGAAGCTTTCTTT. It encodes CASSLGQGNTEAFF.

The chain is built from TRBV6-2 or TRBV6-3 and TRBJ2-2; D unresolved. The germline V and J ends were trimmed by 7 bases and 2 bases, with 8 bases remaining between them. Per germline, CDR1 MNHEY and CDR2 SVGEGT. The CDR3 is 13 amino acids. CDR3 amino acids: CASNPLNTGELFF. The CDR3 DNA is TGTGCCAGCAACCCCCTTAACACCGGGGAGCTGTTTTTT.

The gene calls are TRBV7-6 and TRBJ1-4; D remains ambiguous. Trimming removed 5 bases from V and 7 bases from J, with 14 bases in between. This CDR3 has 14 residues. Germline CDR1 is SGHVS and CDR2 is FNYEAQ. The CDR3 protein is CASSNTAEGEKLFF. The DNA of the CDR3 is TGTGCCAGCAGCAACACCGCAGAGGGTGAAAAACTGTTTTTT.

The chain links TRBV19 to TRBJ1-2; D is unresolved. Germline assignment: CDR1 LNHDA and CDR2 SQIVND (reference sequence). The CDR3 consists of 13 residues. V lost 6 bases to trimming and J lost 0 bases, with 8 bases between them. The CDR3 spells CASRDGTNYGYTF. In nucleotides, the CDR3 is TGTGCCAGTAGGGACGGGACTAACTATGGCTACACCTTC.

The chain employs TRBV11-2 and TRBJ1-2, with D unclear. Germline V gene lookup returns CDR1 SGHAT and CDR2 FQNNGV. The CDR3 spans 15 residues. Trimming removed 0 bases from V and 2 bases from J, with 10 bases in between. The CDR3 is CASSLDSSANYGYTF. CDR3 in DNA: TGTGCCAGCAGCTTAGATAGCAGCGCAAACTATGGCTACACCTTC.

DNA for the CDR3: TGTGCCAGCAGCTCGGGGACTAGCGGGGGTTCGGCCCAGTACTTC. Residues: CASSSGTSGGSAQYF. This chain joins TRBV7-7 and TRBJ2-5, with 14 bases identical to TRBD2. CDR3 length: 15 amino acids. The junction had 7 bases not matched to a gene; V was cut back by 4 bases and J by 9 bases. The V gene's germline CDR1 is SSHAT and CDR2 FNYEAQ (reference sequence). The full variable domain, with the rest looked up from reference TRBV7-7 and TRBJ2-5, is GAGVSQSPRYKVTKRGQDVTLRCDPISSHATLYWYQQALGQGPEFLTYFNYEAQPDKSGLPSDRFSAERPEGSISTLTIQRTEQRDSAMYRCASSSGTSGGSAQYFGPGTRLLVL.

The chain employs TRBV7-8 and TRBJ1-1; D unresolved. The V gene's germline CDR1 is SGHVS and CDR2 FQNEAQ. V lost 8 bases and J lost 5, with 15 bases in between. The CDR3 totals 13 residues. The CDR3 here is CASGRDLRTEAFF. In DNA, the CDR3 is TGTGCCAGCGGGCGGGATTTGCGGACTGAAGCTTTCTTT.

The sample holds a few counts of this clone. This rearrangement joins TRBV7-2 to TRBJ2-7, with TRBD1 identical over 9 bases. The V and J ends lost 5 bases and 4 bases, in that order; junction bases with no gene match: 9. The V gene's germline CDR1 is SGHTA and CDR2 FQGNSA. This CDR3 has 15 residues. The CDR3 here is CASSPDRGRLYEQYF. The CDR3, as DNA: TGTGCCAGCAGCCCAGACAGGGGGAGACTTTACGAGCAGTACTTC.

The V call is TRBV5-1, the J call TRBJ1-2, with TRBD1 identical over 7 bases. The CDR3 sequence is 14 residues long. Germline CDR1 is SGHRS and CDR2 is YFSETQ. V lost 4 bases, J lost 8 bases, and 11 bases stayed unmatched. The CDR3 sequence: CASSRGTELSGYTF. CDR3 nucleotide sequence: TGCGCCAGCAGCAGGGGGACAGAATTGTCCGGCTACACCTTC.

The chain is built from TRBV5-4 and TRBJ2-1; 9 bases fit TRBD2. V shed 1 base, J shed 6 bases, and the junction held 8 bases outside the gene matches. CDR3 length equals 16 residues. Germline-derived CDR1 and CDR2 are SGHNT and YYREEE (reference sequence). The CDR3 DNA follows: TGTGCCAGCAGCTTGTATGGCGGGGGGGCGTTCAATGAGCAGTTCTTC. Protein: CASSLYGGGAFNEQFF.

The V and J genes are TRBV28 and TRBJ1-1; 9 nucleotides agree with TRBD1. This CDR3 comprises 14 residues. Per the germline V gene, CDR1 is MDHEN and CDR2 is SYDVKM. With 6 bases clipped from V and 4 bases from J, the junction kept 6 bases outside the gene matches. The CDR3 region is CASRTGGAGTEAFF. The CDR3 nucleotides read TGTGCCAGCAGGACAGGGGGGGCCGGCACTGAAGCTTTCTTT.

The V and J genes are TRBV6-1 and TRBJ2-4, with 7 bases aligning to TRBD2. V lost 2 bases, J lost 1 base, and 17 bases stayed unmatched. CDR1 is MNHNS and CDR2 is SASEGT in the germline V gene. The CDR3 spans 20 residues. CDR3 loop: CASSERPAGTFPLAKNIQYF. Here the CDR3 DNA reads TGTGCCAGCAGTGAACGGCCAGCGGGGACCTTCCCACTGGCCAAAAACATTCAGTACTTC.

V gene TRBV11-2 combines with J gene TRBJ2-7; the D gene is possibly TRBD2 (5 bases). Germline values: CDR1 SGHAT, CDR2 FQNNGV. CDR3 length: 15 amino acids. The ends were cut back, 0 bases at V and 5 bases at J, with 14 bases in the middle. The CDR3 sequence: CASSLEGRSAHEQYF. CDR3 coding DNA: TGTGCCAGCAGCTTAGAAGGGAGATCCGCACACGAGCAGTACTTC.

V and J are TRBV5-1 and TRBJ1-1; D may be TRBD1 (6 bases). CDR1 is SGHRS and CDR2 is YFSETQ in the germline V gene. V lost 3 bases, J lost 3 bases, and 15 bases lay in between. The CDR3 extends over 15 amino acids. In DNA, the CDR3 is TGCGCCAGCAGCTCCCTGACAGGAAGGGACACTGAAGCTTTCTTT. Translation gives CASSSLTGRDTEAFF.

This clone was found a few times. The V and J genes are TRBV11-2 and TRBJ2-2; no firm D call. This CDR3 spans 14 amino acids. The germline V gene encodes CDR1 SGHAT and CDR2 FQNNGV. Between the trimmed V and J ends, which lost 2 bases and 2 bases, there was a span of 6 bases. CDR3 DNA sequence: TGTGCCAGCAGCTTACAGTACAACACCGGGGAGCTGTTTTTT. It translates to CASSLQYNTGELFF.

V gene TRBV4-1 combines with J gene TRBJ2-3, with TRBD2 matching 11 bases. Germline V gene lookup returns CDR1 MGHRA and CDR2 YSYEKL. There are 20 residues in the CDR3. The ends lost 1 base at V and 0 bases at J; junction bases unmatched: 12. The CDR3 DNA sequence: TGCGCCAGCAGCCAAGGGGCCTCTAGCGGGGGGCGGGGGAGCACAGATACGCAGTATTTT. This sequence encodes CASSQGASSGGRGSTDTQYF.

The rearrangement links TRBV6-1 to TRBJ2-2, with D possibly being TRBD1 (7 bases). Germline-derived CDR1 and CDR2 are MNHNS and SASEGT. V was cut by 4 bases and J by 3 bases, with 24 bases left in between. The CDR3 totals 19 residues. The chain's CDR3 is CASSAPPYQGGGYTGELFF. Written as DNA, the CDR3 is TGTGCCAGCAGTGCCCCCCCCTACCAGGGGGGAGGTTACACCGGGGAGCTGTTTTTT.

The CDR3 loop reads CASSLDPGFGYTF. The CDR3 bases are TGTGCCAGCAGCTTAGACCCAGGGTTTGGCTACACCTTC. This rearrangement joins TRBV7-9 to TRBJ1-2; a weak D match, TRBD1 (5 bases). The CDR3 runs 13 residues. CDR1 SEHNR and CDR2 FQNEAQ come from the germline V gene (reference sequence). V lost 1 base, J lost 7 bases, and 10 bases lay in between.

Only one count was recorded for this clone. The rearrangement links TRBV29-1 to TRBJ1-2, with D possibly being TRBD1 (6 bases). Germline V gene lookup returns CDR1 SQVTM and CDR2 ANQGSEA. The CDR3 extends over 15 amino acids. Trimming shortened V by 0 bases and J by 8 bases, and 19 bases separated the two germline ends. CDR3: CSVEDPLQGGGGYTF. For the CDR3, the DNA is TGCAGCGTTGAAGATCCTCTACAGGGCGGGGGAGGCTACACCTTC.

The chain carries TRBV12-3 or TRBV12-4 and TRBJ1-3; D unclear. CDR3 length: 11 amino acids. V was cut by 6 bases and J by 8 bases, with 8 bases left in between. Written as DNA, the CDR3 is TGTGCCAGCAGGAGGGCGGACACCATATATTTT. Protein: CASRRADTIYF.